A single sample gave rise to the 25 T cell receptor beta chains below, sequenced in a study of T cells in localized non-small cell lung cancer. TCRdb's table, derived via immunoSEQ multiplex PCR, lists solely in-frame clones and lacks some. This sample carries about 5,000 clones, about 27% of them seen once, and the ten largest clones take roughly 4.5%. The source was lung tumor tissue, collected before any cancer treatment. The receptors here all came from a man between 40 and 70 years old with stage III squamous cell lung carcinoma.

The V and J genes are TRBV1 and TRBJ1-1. TRBV1 is a known pseudogene. The length of the CDR3 is 16 residues. Here the CDR3 DNA reads TGCGCCAGCAGCCAAGATCCCCCCCGCGGGGGTTCTGGGGCTTTCTTT. Protein product: CASSQDPPRGGSGAFF.

V and J are TRBV25-1 and TRBJ2-2; TRBD1 matches at 9 bases. Per the germline V gene, CDR1 is MGHDK and CDR2 is SYGVNS. The CDR3 consists of 14 residues. The V gene end was trimmed by 6 bases and the J gene end by 7 bases; junction bases not matched to a gene: 6. CDR3 DNA sequence: TGTGCCAGCAGAGTACAGGGGGCAAACGGGGAGCTGTTTTTT. Protein product: CASRVQGANGELFF. Filled out from reference TRBV25-1 and TRBJ2-2, the complete variable domain reads EADIYQTPRYLVIGTGKKITLECSQTMGHDKMYWYQQDPGMELHLIHYSYGVNSTEKGDLSSESTVSRIRTEHFPLTLESARPSHTSQYLCASRVQGANGELFFGEGSRLTVL.

This clone was seen a few times. The J gene is TRBJ1-2, the V gene TRBV6-8; 7 bases map to TRBD1. CDR3 size: 13 residues. J gave up 8 bases and V 7 bases, and 10 bases lay outside the gene matches. The V gene's germline CDR1 is MNHGY and CDR2 SAAAGT. The CDR3 loop is CASTNRGIRGYTF. In nucleotides, the CDR3 is TGTGCCAGCACCAACAGGGGAATTAGGGGCTACACCTTC.

The chain is built from TRBV11-3 and TRBJ1-4; D ambiguous. This CDR3 contains 16 residues. With 5 bases removed from V and 3 bases from J, the gap between germline ends came to 16 bases. The germline gives CDR1 SGHNT, CDR2 YENEEA. Here the CDR3 DNA reads TGTGCCAGCAGCCTGCACGGAGGCGGACCTAATGAAAAACTGTTTTTT. This codes for CASSLHGGGPNEKLFF.

The V gene is TRBV19, the J gene TRBJ1-1; D is ambiguous. Germline loops: CDR1 LNHDA, CDR2 SQIVND (reference sequence). The CDR3 extends over 11 amino acids. With 3 bases removed from V and 11 bases from J, the gap between germline ends came to 10 bases. As DNA, the CDR3 is TGTGCCAGTAGTATGTTGAAGACGGCTTTCTTT. Amino acids: CASSMLKTAFF.

A few counts support this clone. The V call is TRBV5-1, the J call TRBJ2-7; D uncertain. V gave up 0 bases and J gave up 3 bases, with 13 bases separating them. There are 15 residues in the CDR3. Germline assignment: CDR1 SGHRS and CDR2 YFSETQ. The CDR3 reads CASSLESRRSYEQYF. The CDR3 bases are TGCGCCAGCAGCTTGGAATCCAGGAGAAGCTACGAGCAGTACTTC. The full variable domain, in which reference TRBV5-1 and TRBJ2-7 provide the parts outside the CDR3, is KAGVTQTPRYLIKTRGQQVTLSCSPISGHRSVSWYQQTPGQGLQFLFEYFSETQRNKGNFPGRFSGRQFSNSRSEMNVSTLELGDSALYLCASSLESRRSYEQYFGPGTRLTVT.

This clone showed up just a few times. The rearrangement joins TRBV9 to TRBJ1-3; D is unresolved. The CDR3 contains 13 residues. Per the germline V gene, CDR1 is SGDLS and CDR2 is YYNGEE. V was pared by 4 bases and J by 2 bases, with 7 bases between. The CDR3 DNA reads as TGTGCCAGCAGCAGCATGGCTGGAAACACCATATATTTT. It is translated as CASSSMAGNTIYF.

The chain uses TRBV6-8 and TRBJ2-7; D may be TRBD1 or TRBD2 (6 bases each). Germline V gene data show CDR1 as MNHGY and CDR2 as SAAAGT. CDR3 length: 16 residues. Deletions cut 8 bases from V and 5 bases from J, with 25 bases between. CDR3 nucleotides: TGTGCCAGCTCTGGGGGGCTGGCCATTGGCGGGAACGAGCAGTACTTC. The encoded protein is CASSGGLAIGGNEQYF.

V gene TRBV18 combines with J gene TRBJ1-2; D remains ambiguous. Trimming shortened V by 2 bases and J by 14 bases, and 18 bases separated the two germline ends. This CDR3 region has 13 residues. Germline V gives CDR1 KGHSH, CDR2 LQKENI. In DNA, the CDR3 is TGTGCCAGCTCACCAGAGACTTCAAAATCGGGAACCTTC. This codes for CASSPETSKSGTF.

Judged by abundance, this clone is medium-sized. The V and J genes are TRBV6-8 and TRBJ2-2, with D maybe TRBD2 (6 bases). The ends were cut back, 4 bases at V and 5 bases at J, with 14 bases in the middle. CDR1 is MNHGY, CDR2 SAAAGT, per germline. This CDR3 is 15 amino acids long. CDR3 nucleotide sequence: TGTGCCAGCAGTTTTCTTGCGGGGACGACCGGGGAGCTGTTTTTT. Encoded protein: CASSFLAGTTGELFF.

This clone was detected only a few times. The CDR3 is CASSYRSRTSLYGYTF. CDR3 nucleotides: TGTGCCAGCAGTTACCGCTCACGGACATCTCTCTATGGCTACACCTTC. The rearrangement joins TRBV6-8 to TRBJ1-2; D possibly corresponds to TRBD1 (5 bases). Between the trimmed V and J ends, which lost 2 bases and 4 bases, there was a span of 17 bases. Germline CDR1 is MNHGY and CDR2 is SAAAGT. This CDR3 region has 16 residues.

The V and J genes are TRBV11-3 and TRBJ2-1, with 9 bases that match TRBD1. This CDR3 region has 17 residues. CDR1 and CDR2 from the germline V gene are SGHNT and YENEEA. V was pared by 4 bases and J by 4 bases, with 11 bases of the junction left unmatched. CDR3 DNA sequence: TGTGCCAGCAGCTCCGCCCCGGACAGGGGTAGGTACAATGAGCAGTTCTTC. This encodes CASSSAPDRGRYNEQFF.

The chain couples TRBV18 to TRBJ2-7; 10 nucleotides align to TRBD1. This CDR3 is 16 amino acids long. J gave up 7 bases and V 0 bases, and 9 bases lay outside the gene matches. The germline V gene encodes CDR1 KGHSH and CDR2 LQKENI. CDR3 DNA: TGTGCCAGCTCACCACCGCTACAGGGGACAGGGGTTGAGCAGTACTTC. This encodes CASSPPLQGTGVEQYF.

The rearrangement uses TRBV18 and TRBJ2-1; the D call may be TRBD1 or TRBD2 (5 bases each). This CDR3 has 13 amino acids. Germline V gene sequence: CDR1 KGHSH, CDR2 LQKENI. V was trimmed by 3 bases and J by 6 bases, leaving 9 bases between them. CDR3 sequence: CASSPFGANEQFF. The CDR3 coding sequence is TGTGCCAGCTCACCCTTCGGGGCCAATGAGCAGTTCTTC.

The chain links TRBV23-1 to TRBJ1-2, with D uncertain. TRBV23-1 is filed as an ORF, its function uncertain. The CDR3 extends over 13 amino acids. Deletions cut 6 bases from V and 7 bases from J, with 15 bases between. The CDR3 coding sequence is TGCGCCAGCAGCCAAGAAGTAGACGGTGGCTACACCTTC. Its protein is CASSQEVDGGYTF.

The rearrangement links TRBV6-4 to TRBJ2-7; D tentatively fits TRBD1 or TRBD2 (5 bases each). Deletions cut 11 bases from V and 3 bases from J, with 11 bases between. CDR3 length equals 11 residues. The germline CDR1 and CDR2 sequences are MRHNA and SNTAGT. The CDR3 sequence: CAVRGGYEQYF. CDR3 bases: TGTGCCGTACGTGGGGGCTACGAGCAGTACTTC.

The chain has TRBV6-8 and TRBJ2-7, with D possibly TRBD1 on 6 matching bases. CDR1 and CDR2 (germline): MNHGY, SAAAGT. V lost 5 bases and J lost 7, with 15 bases in between. The CDR3 length is 13 residues. The CDR3 here is CASSDTGLGEQYF. CDR3 nucleotides: TGTGCCAGCAGTGATACAGGGTTAGGGGAGCAGTACTTC.

The rearrangement links TRBV30 to TRBJ1-1; D unclear. From germline, CDR1 is GTSNPN and CDR2 SVGIG (reference sequence). The CDR3 has 11 residues. Between the trimmed V and J ends, which lost 4 bases and 13 bases, there was a span of 16 bases. CDR3 coding DNA: TGTGCCTGGACGATGGGCAACCTAGGTTTCTTT. Residues: CAWTMGNLGFF.

The CDR3 region has the DNA TGCGCCAGCAGTCAACTGGGGCAGGAAGAGACCCAGTACTTC. Translated, it gives CASSQLGQEETQYF. This chain connects TRBV23-1 to TRBJ2-5, with D possibly TRBD1 on 5 matching bases. TRBV23-1 carries the ORF label, with uncertain function. With 2 bases removed from V and 3 bases from J, the gap between germline ends came to 10 bases. The CDR3 spans 14 residues.

V gene TRBV6-8 combines with J gene TRBJ1-6; tentatively, D is TRBD1 (5 bases). The length of the CDR3 is 15 residues. Germline CDR1 MNHGY, CDR2 SAAAGT. Trimming stripped 6 bases from V and 6 bases from J, with 15 bases between. CDR3: CASSDGTGGNSPLHF. The CDR3 DNA follows: TGTGCCAGCAGCGATGGTACAGGCGGTAATTCACCCCTCCACTTT.

V and J are TRBV19 and TRBJ2-1; the D gene is possibly TRBD2 (5 bases). There are 11 residues in the CDR3. Trimming left V 3 bases short and J 9 bases short, with 6 bases between. The germline V gene encodes CDR1 LNHDA and CDR2 SQIVND (reference sequence). The CDR3 sequence is CASSMEVEQFF. The CDR3 DNA reads as TGTGCCAGTAGTATGGAGGTTGAGCAGTTCTTC.

This clone is classed as large. This chain uses TRBV9 with TRBJ2-7; a possible D gene is TRBD1 (6 bases). In germline, CDR1 is SGDLS, CDR2 YYNGEE. There are 14 residues in the CDR3. V was trimmed by 0 bases and J by 3 bases, leaving 10 bases between them. The DNA for the CDR3 is TGTGCCAGCAGCGTAGGGACAGCCAACTACGAGCAGTACTTC. It codes for CASSVGTANYEQYF.

The chain has TRBV30 and TRBJ1-1, with unresolved D. The length of the CDR3 is 11 residues. The germline V and J ends were trimmed by 2 bases and 6 bases, with 7 bases remaining between them. CDR1 GTSNPN and CDR2 SVGIG come from the germline V gene (reference sequence). The CDR3 region is CAWSQAAEAFF. Here the CDR3 DNA reads TGTGCCTGGAGTCAGGCGGCTGAAGCTTTCTTT.

This clone was recorded only once. The rearrangement links TRBV18 to TRBJ1-6, with a tentative D call TRBD1 (5 bases). Trimming took 0 bases from V and 10 from J, leaving 13 bases between them. This CDR3 is built from 15 residues. Germline V gene sequence: CDR1 KGHSH, CDR2 LQKENI. The CDR3 here is CASSPPGQGSSPLHF. The CDR3, as DNA: TGTGCCAGCTCACCACCGGGGCAGGGATCGTCACCCCTCCACTTT. The variable domain in full, completed from reference TRBV18 and TRBJ1-6, reads NAGVMQNPRHLVRRRGQEARLRCSPMKGHSHVYWYRQLPEEGLKFMVYLQKENIIDESGMPKERFSAEFPKEGPSILRIQQVVRGDSAAYFCASSPPGQGSSPLHFGNGTRLTVT.

This clone appeared a few times. The gene calls are TRBV6-8 and TRBJ1-1, with D possibly TRBD1 on 6 matching bases. Trimming pared 7 bases from V and 4 bases from J, leaving 13 bases between. The germline V gene encodes CDR1 MNHGY and CDR2 SAAAGT. The CDR3 runs to 13 residues. The CDR3 coding sequence is TGTGCCAGCACGAGCCTAGGGGGCACTGAAGCTTTCTTT. Encoded protein: CASTSLGGTEAFF.